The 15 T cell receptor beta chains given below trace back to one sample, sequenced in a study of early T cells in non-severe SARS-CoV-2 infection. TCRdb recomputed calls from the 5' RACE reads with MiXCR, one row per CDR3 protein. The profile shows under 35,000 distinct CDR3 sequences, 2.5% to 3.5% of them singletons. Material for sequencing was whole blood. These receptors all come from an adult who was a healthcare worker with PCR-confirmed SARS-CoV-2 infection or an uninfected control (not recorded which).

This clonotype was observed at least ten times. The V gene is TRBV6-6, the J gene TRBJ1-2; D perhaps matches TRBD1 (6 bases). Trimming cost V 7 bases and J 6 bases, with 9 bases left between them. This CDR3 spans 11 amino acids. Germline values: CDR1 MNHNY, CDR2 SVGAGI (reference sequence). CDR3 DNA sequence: TGTGCCAGCACCTCAGGGGATGGCTACACCTTC. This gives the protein CASTSGDGYTF.

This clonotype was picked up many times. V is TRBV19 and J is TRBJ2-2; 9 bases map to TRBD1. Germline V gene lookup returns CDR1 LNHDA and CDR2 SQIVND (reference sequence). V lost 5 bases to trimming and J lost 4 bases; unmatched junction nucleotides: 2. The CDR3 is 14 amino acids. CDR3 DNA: TGTGCCAGTAGTGCGGGACAGGGCACCGGGGAGCTGTTTTTT. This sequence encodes CASSAGQGTGELFF.

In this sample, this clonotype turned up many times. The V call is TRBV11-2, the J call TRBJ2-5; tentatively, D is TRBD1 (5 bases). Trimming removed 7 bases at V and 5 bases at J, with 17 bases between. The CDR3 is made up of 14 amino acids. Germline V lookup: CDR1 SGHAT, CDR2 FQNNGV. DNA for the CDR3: TGTGCCAGCACCTTGGGGCAGGGCATTGAGACCCAGTACTTC. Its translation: CASTLGQGIETQYF.

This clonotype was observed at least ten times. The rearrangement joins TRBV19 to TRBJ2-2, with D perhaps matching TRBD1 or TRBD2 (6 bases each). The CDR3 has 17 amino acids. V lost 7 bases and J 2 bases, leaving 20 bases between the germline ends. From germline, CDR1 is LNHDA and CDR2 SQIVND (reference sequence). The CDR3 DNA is TGTGCCAGTACCCCGAGGAGGGGGTCGTTTAACACCGGGGAGCTGTTTTTT. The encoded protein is CASTPRRGSFNTGELFF.

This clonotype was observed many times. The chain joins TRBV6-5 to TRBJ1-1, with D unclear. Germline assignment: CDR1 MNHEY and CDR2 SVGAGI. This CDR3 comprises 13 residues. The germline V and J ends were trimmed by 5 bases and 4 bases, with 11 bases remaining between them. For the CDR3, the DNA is TGTGCCAGCAGTCCGCCCGGGCGCACTGAAGCTTTCTTT. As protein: CASSPPGRTEAFF.

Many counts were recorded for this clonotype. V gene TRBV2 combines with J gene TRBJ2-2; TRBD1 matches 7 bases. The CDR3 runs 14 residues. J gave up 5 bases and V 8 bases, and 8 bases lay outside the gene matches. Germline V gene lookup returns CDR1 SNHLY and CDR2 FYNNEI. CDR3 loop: CASLPTGVTGELFF. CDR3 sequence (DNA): TGTGCCAGCTTGCCAACAGGGGTTACCGGGGAGCTGTTTTTT. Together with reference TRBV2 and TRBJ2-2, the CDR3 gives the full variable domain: EPEVTQTPSHQVTQMGQEVILRCVPISNHLYFYWYRQILGQKVEFLVSFYNNEISEKSEIFDDQFSVERPDGSNFTLKIRSTKLEDSAMYFCASLPTGVTGELFFGEGSRLTVL.

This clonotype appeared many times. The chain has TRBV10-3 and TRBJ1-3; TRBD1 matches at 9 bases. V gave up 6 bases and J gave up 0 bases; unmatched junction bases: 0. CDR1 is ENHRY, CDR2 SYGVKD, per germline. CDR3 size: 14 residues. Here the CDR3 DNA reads TGTGCCATCAGGGACAGGGGCTCTGGAAACACCATATATTTT. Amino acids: CAIRDRGSGNTIYF.

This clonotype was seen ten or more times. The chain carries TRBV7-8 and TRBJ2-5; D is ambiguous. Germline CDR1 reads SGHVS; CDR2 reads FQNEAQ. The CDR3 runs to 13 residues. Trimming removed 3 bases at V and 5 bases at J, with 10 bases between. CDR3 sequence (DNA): TGTGCCAGCAGCTTGGGGTCTGGTGAGACCCAGTACTTC. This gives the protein CASSLGSGETQYF.

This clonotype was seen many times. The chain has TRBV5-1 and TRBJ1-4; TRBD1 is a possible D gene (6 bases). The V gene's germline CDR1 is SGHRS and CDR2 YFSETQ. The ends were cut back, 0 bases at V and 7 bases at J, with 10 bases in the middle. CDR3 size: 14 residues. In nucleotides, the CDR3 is TGCGCCAGCAGCTTGGGACAGGTCGGTGAAAAACTGTTTTTT. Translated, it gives CASSLGQVGEKLFF.

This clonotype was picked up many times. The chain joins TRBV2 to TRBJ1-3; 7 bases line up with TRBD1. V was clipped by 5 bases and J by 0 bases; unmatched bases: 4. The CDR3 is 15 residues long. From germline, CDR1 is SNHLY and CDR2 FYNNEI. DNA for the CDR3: TGTGCCAGCAGTTGGGGACAGCCCTCTGGAAACACCATATATTTT. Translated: CASSWGQPSGNTIYF.

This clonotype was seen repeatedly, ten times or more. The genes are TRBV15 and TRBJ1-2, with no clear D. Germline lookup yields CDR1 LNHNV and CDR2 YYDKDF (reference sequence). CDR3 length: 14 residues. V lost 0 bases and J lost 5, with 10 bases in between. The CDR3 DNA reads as TGTGCCACCAGCAGAGATGCGACCGTTTATGGCTACACCTTC. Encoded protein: CATSRDATVYGYTF.

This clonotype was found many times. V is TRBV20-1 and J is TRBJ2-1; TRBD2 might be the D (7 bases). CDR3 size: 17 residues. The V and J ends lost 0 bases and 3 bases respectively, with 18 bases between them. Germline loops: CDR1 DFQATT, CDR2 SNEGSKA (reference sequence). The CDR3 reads CSARDQGGGTHYNEQFF. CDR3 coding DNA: TGCAGTGCTAGAGATCAAGGGGGAGGGACGCACTACAATGAGCAGTTCTTC.

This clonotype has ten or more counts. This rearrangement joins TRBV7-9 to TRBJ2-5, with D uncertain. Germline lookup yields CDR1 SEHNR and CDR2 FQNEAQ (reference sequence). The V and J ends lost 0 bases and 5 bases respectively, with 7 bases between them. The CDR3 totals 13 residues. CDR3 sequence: CASSLAASETQYF. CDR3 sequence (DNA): TGTGCCAGCAGCTTAGCAGCTAGTGAGACCCAGTACTTC.

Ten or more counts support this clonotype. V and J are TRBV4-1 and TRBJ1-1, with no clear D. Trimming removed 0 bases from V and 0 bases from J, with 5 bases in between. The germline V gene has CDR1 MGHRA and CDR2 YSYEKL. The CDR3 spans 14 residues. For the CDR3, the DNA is TGCGCCAGCAGCCAAGACGGGCTGAACACTGAAGCTTTCTTT. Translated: CASSQDGLNTEAFF.

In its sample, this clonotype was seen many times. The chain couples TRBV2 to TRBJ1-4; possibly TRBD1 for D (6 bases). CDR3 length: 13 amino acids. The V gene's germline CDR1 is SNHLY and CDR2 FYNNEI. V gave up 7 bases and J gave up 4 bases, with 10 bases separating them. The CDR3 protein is CASTLDSNEKLFF. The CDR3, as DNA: TGTGCCAGCACCTTGGACAGTAATGAAAAACTGTTTTTT. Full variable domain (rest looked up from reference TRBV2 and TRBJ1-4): EPEVTQTPSHQVTQMGQEVILRCVPISNHLYFYWYRQILGQKVEFLVSFYNNEISEKSEIFDDQFSVERPDGSNFTLKIRSTKLEDSAMYFCASTLDSNEKLFFGSGTQLSVL.